The rows below give T cell receptor beta chains drawn from one sample of a study of brain metastases from non-small cell lung cancer. The method was immunoSEQ multiplex PCR; TCRdb's version includes in-frame clones alone and lacks a portion of them. The table has roughly 2,300 clones, around 88% seen once. Material for sequencing was tumor-adjacent normal tissue. These receptors were obtained from a donor over 35 with non-small cell lung cancer. The CDR3 runs from the conserved cysteine through the conserved F or W. The order of the fields is J gene, V gene, D gene, CDR3 protein, CDR3 DNA. The D gene is left open where the match is weak.

>TRBJ2-1|TRBV9|TRBD1
CASSRQGSSNEQFF
TGTGCCAGCTCTAGACAGGGATCTTCCAATGAGCAGTTCTTC
>TRBJ2-7|TRBV27|.
CASSPSDRTSSYEQYF
TGTGCCAGCAGCCCCAGTGACAGGACATCCTCCTACGAGCAGTACTTC
>TRBJ1-6|TRBV6-1|.
CASSEWNRLNSPLHF
TGTGCCAGCAGTGAATGGAACAGGCTAAATTCACCCCTCCACTTT
>TRBJ2-1|TRBV6-1|.
CASSDHREQFF
TGTGCCAGCAGTGACCACAGGGAGCAGTTCTTC
>TRBJ2-7|TRBV3-1/TRBV3-2|.
CASSSLEGPGRYEQYF
TGTGCCAGCAGCTCCCTTGAGGGTCCAGGAAGGTACGAGCAGTACTTC
>TRBJ1-2|TRBV7-9|.
CASSLVGGSGYTF
TGTGCCAGCAGCTTAGTGGGAGGTAGTGGCTACACCTTC
>TRBJ1-6|TRBV15|.
CAVGDLVGDNSPLHF
TGTGCCGTCGGTGATTTAGTAGGGGATAACTCACCCCTCCACTTT
>TRBJ2-1|TRBV6-1|TRBD2
CASSEGTSGGNEQFF
TGTGCCAGCAGTGAAGGGACTAGCGGGGGGAATGAGCAGTTCTTC
>TRBJ1-6|TRBV21-1|.
CASIWGTVISPLHF
TGTGCCAGCATTTGGGGGACAGTCATTTCACCCCTCCACTTT
>TRBJ2-3|TRBV3-1/TRBV3-2|.
CASSQGSPPADTQYF
TGTGCCAGCAGCCAAGGAAGTCCTCCAGCAGATACGCAGTATTTT